These T cell receptor beta chains were read from a single sample in a study of blood T cell repertoires in COVID-19. The repertoire was sequenced with immunoSEQ multiplex PCR; TCRdb's copy has only in-frame clones and lacks some. The data hold roughly 220,000 clones, with less than 90% observed a single time. The sample comprised peripheral blood. Receptors were obtained from a woman aged 60-75 years who had recovered from COVID-19. Both conserved end residues are part of each CDR3. D genes are given only for firm matches. The size field is filled for only some rows; it gives once, few, many or a size class.

D: -
J: TRBJ2-2
size: -
V: TRBV3-1/TRBV3-2
DNA: TGTGCCAGCAGCCAAGACGGGAACACCGGGGAGCTGTTTTTT
CDR3: CASSQDGNTGELFF

D: -
J: TRBJ1-2
size: once
V: TRBV19
DNA: TGTGCCAGTAGTATCTACAACTATGGCTACACCTTC
CDR3: CASSIYNYGYTF

D: -
J: TRBJ2-5
size: -
V: TRBV19
DNA: TGTGCCAGTAGTATAGTTCCGGGGGTCGCTAGCCAGGAGACCCAGTACTTC
CDR3: CASSIVPGVASQETQYF

D: TRBD1
J: TRBJ1-1
size: -
V: TRBV7-2
DNA: TGTGCCAGCAGCCGTGACAGGGTGTCTGAAGCTTTCTTT
CDR3: CASSRDRVSEAFF

D: -
J: TRBJ2-5
size: -
V: TRBV11-2
DNA: TGTGCCAGCAGCTTAGATCCCACTAGCAAGCAATGGGAGACCCAGTACTTC
CDR3: CASSLDPTSKQWETQYF

D: TRBD1
J: TRBJ1-3
size: -
V: TRBV19
DNA: TGTGCCAGTAGTATGTCATCAGGGGGTGGAAACACCATATATTTT
CDR3: CASSMSSGGGNTIYF

D: -
J: TRBJ2-1
size: -
V: TRBV7-2
DNA: TGTGCCAGCAGCTTAGCAGGGGTCAATGAGCAGTTCTTC
CDR3: CASSLAGVNEQFF

D: -
J: TRBJ1-5
size: -
V: TRBV6-2/TRBV6-3
DNA: TGTGCCAGCAGCCCCGGCCGGAAGGGGTATAGCAATCAGCCCCAGCATTTT
CDR3: CASSPGRKGYSNQPQHF

D: TRBD1
J: TRBJ1-5
size: -
V: TRBV4-2
DNA: TGTGCCAGCAGCCCATACGCCGGGACAGGGGATCAGCCCCAGCATTTT
CDR3: CASSPYAGTGDQPQHF

D: TRBD1
J: TRBJ1-1
size: -
V: TRBV6-6
DNA: TGTGCCAGCAGTTACGGTGACAGGGGGAGGGAAGCTTTCTTT
CDR3: CASSYGDRGREAFF

D: -
J: TRBJ1-1
size: -
V: TRBV27
DNA: TGTGCCATCCGAATTCCGGGGTCATGGGGTAGCACTGAAGCTTTCTTT
CDR3: CAIRIPGSWGSTEAFF

D: -
J: TRBJ2-4
size: -
V: TRBV11-3
DNA: TGTGCCAGGGGGCTCGTGACGATAGCCAAAAACATTCAGTACTTC
CDR3: CARGLVTIAKNIQYF

D: TRBD1
J: TRBJ1-6
size: -
V: TRBV18
DNA: TGTGCCAGCTCGGAGACCGGGACAGGGTCCCTTGGTTCACCCCTCCACTTT
CDR3: CASSETGTGSLGSPLHF

D: TRBD2
J: TRBJ2-2
size: -
V: TRBV7-9
DNA: TGTGCCAGCAGCCCTCGGGGAGGGGACACCGGGGAGCTGTTTTTT
CDR3: CASSPRGGDTGELFF

D: -
J: TRBJ1-2
size: -
V: TRBV5-1
DNA: TGCGCCAGCAGCTCTGGGGGGGTAGCCCACTTCAACTATGGCTACACCTTC
CDR3: CASSSGGVAHFNYGYTF

D: TRBD1
J: TRBJ2-7
size: -
V: TRBV2
DNA: TGTGCCAGCATGCCGGGACAGAGCTACGAGCAGTACTTC
CDR3: CASMPGQSYEQYF

D: -
J: TRBJ2-7
size: -
V: TRBV10-2
DNA: TGCGCCAGCACCTCTCCCCCCGGGGAGCAGTACTTC
CDR3: CASTSPPGEQYF

D: TRBD1
J: TRBJ2-6
size: -
V: TRBV9
DNA: TGTGCCAGCAGCCCACAGGGGGCCGGGATCTCTGGGGCCAACGTCCTGACTTTC
CDR3: CASSPQGAGISGANVLTF

D: TRBD1
J: TRBJ1-5
size: -
V: TRBV4-1
DNA: TGCGCCAGCAGCCGGGGGACAGGGGGGCAGCCCCAGCATTTT
CDR3: CASSRGTGGQPQHF

D: -
J: TRBJ1-6
size: -
V: TRBV18
DNA: TGTGCCAGCCGATCACCGGCCCGGACAGCCAACTCCTATAATTCACCCCTCCACTTT
CDR3: CASRSPARTANSYNSPLHF

D: TRBD2
J: TRBJ2-5
size: -
V: TRBV7-8
DNA: TGTGCCAGCAGCTCCGGGACTAGCAGAGAGACCCAGTACTTC
CDR3: CASSSGTSRETQYF

D: TRBD2
J: TRBJ2-7
size: -
V: TRBV10-3
DNA: TGTGCCATCAGTGGAGGCGGGACTACCGACTACGAGCAGTACTTC
CDR3: CAISGGGTTDYEQYF

D: -
J: TRBJ1-1
size: few
V: TRBV11-2
DNA: TGTGCCAGCAGCGAAATTAGTAACACTGAAGCTTTCTTT
CDR3: CASSEISNTEAFF

D: -
J: TRBJ2-1
size: -
V: TRBV19
DNA: TGTGCCAGTAGTATAGGGGACTTGTACAATGAGCAGTTCTTC
CDR3: CASSIGDLYNEQFF

D: TRBD1
J: TRBJ2-4
size: -
V: TRBV9
DNA: TGTGCCAGCAGCGGCAACCGGGACAGGGGCGGTGTCATTCAGTACTTC
CDR3: CASSGNRDRGGVIQYF

D: -
J: TRBJ1-2
size: -
V: TRBV10-3
DNA: TGTGCCATCAGTGAGTCGGGCAGTAGCTATGGCTACACCTTC
CDR3: CAISESGSSYGYTF

D: TRBD2
J: TRBJ2-1
size: once
V: TRBV28
DNA: TGTGCCAGCAGACGCCCCGGGACTAGCGGGGTTGGTGAGCAGTTCTTC
CDR3: CASRRPGTSGVGEQFF

D: -
J: TRBJ1-3
size: -
V: TRBV30
DNA: TGTGCCTGGACTAGGGAAGGGGTATCTGGAAACACCATATATTTT
CDR3: CAWTREGVSGNTIYF

D: TRBD2
J: TRBJ2-3
size: -
V: TRBV11-2
DNA: TGTGCCAGCGGACTAGCGGGGACAGATACGCAGTATTTT
CDR3: CASGLAGTDTQYF

D: -
J: TRBJ1-2
size: -
V: TRBV10-3
DNA: TGTGCCATCAGTGAGTCGACGGGGTATGGCTACACCTTC
CDR3: CAISESTGYGYTF

D: TRBD2
J: TRBJ2-5
size: -
V: TRBV5-6
DNA: TGTGCCAGCAGCCCCGAGCGGGGAGAGACCCAGTACTTC
CDR3: CASSPERGETQYF

D: -
J: TRBJ1-4
size: -
V: TRBV5-1
DNA: TGCGCCAGCGTGGGGCCCGGGGGAAAACTGTTTTTT
CDR3: CASVGPGGKLFF

D: TRBD1
J: TRBJ2-7
size: many
V: TRBV6-1
DNA: TGTGCCAGCAGTGAAGTGCGTTGGGGGACAGGGGGCAGCGAGCAGTACTTC
CDR3: CASSEVRWGTGGSEQYF

D: -
J: TRBJ2-5
size: -
V: TRBV9
DNA: TGTGCCAGCAGCCGGGCGGGGGCCCTAGAGACCCAGTACTTC
CDR3: CASSRAGALETQYF

D: -
J: TRBJ2-7
size: -
V: TRBV13
DNA: TGTGCCAGCAGCTTATTCAGGGCGGGGCACGAGCAGTACTTC
CDR3: CASSLFRAGHEQYF

D: -
J: TRBJ1-1
size: few
V: TRBV7-9
DNA: TGTGCCAGCAGCTTAGGGCGATACGTAGCGAGGAACACTGAAGCTTTCTTT
CDR3: CASSLGRYVARNTEAFF

D: -
J: TRBJ2-2
size: -
V: TRBV5-6
DNA: TGTGCCAGCAGTCAACAGGGTTTGTCCGGGGAGCTGTTTTTT
CDR3: CASSQQGLSGELFF

D: -
J: TRBJ2-1
size: -
V: TRBV10-3
DNA: TGTGCCATCAGTGAGTCGAGACTGTCCTACAATGAGCAGTTCTTC
CDR3: CAISESRLSYNEQFF

D: -
J: TRBJ1-1
size: -
V: TRBV5-4
DNA: TGTGCCAGCAGCTGGGGGCAGGGGTGGGCTTTCTTT
CDR3: CASSWGQGWAFF

D: TRBD2
J: TRBJ2-1
size: -
V: TRBV11-3
DNA: TGTGCCAGCAGCTTCGGGGGGACGGGATTCAATGAGCAGTTCTTC
CDR3: CASSFGGTGFNEQFF

D: -
J: TRBJ1-4
size: -
V: TRBV4-3
DNA: TGCGCCAGCAGCCAGGGTCCAATAGGCGGAGAAAAACTGTTTTTT
CDR3: CASSQGPIGGEKLFF

D: -
J: TRBJ2-3
size: -
V: TRBV20-1
DNA: TGCAGTGCTCTCTCCGCAGATACGCAGTATTTT
CDR3: CSALSADTQYF